This entry concerns a single T cell receptor (beta chain). This clonotype was observed a few times. It lacks a known antigen. No base-level quality is on record; no much larger clone is a single base apart. This entry comes from a study of T cells in Graves' hyperthyroidism and ophthalmopathy (dated by TCRdb to about 2019). Regarding the study in general: Peripheral blood was sampled at the time of initial diagnosis, prior to any treatment. TCR V-J signatures able to tell the groups apart were searched for in a discovery cohort of some 97 patients, of whom over 40 had Graves' ophthalmopathy and about 55 had stable Graves' hyperthyroidism. The approximately 100 discovery patients were randomly divided into training and test sets at a 7:3 ratio. TCR Vbeta CDR3 sequencing of roughly 140 peripheral blood samples (under 45 ophthalmopathy, under 80 hyperthyroidism and roughly 17 progressor patients) is reported in the paper. Prospective prediction of ophthalmopathy was tested in an independent validation cohort consisting of about 20 hyperthyroidism patients and more than 15 patients who later progressed to ophthalmopathy. In over five Graves' hyperthyroidism patients, the study also compared T-cell repertoires from thyroid tissue with T-cell repertoires from blood. After blood sampling, hyperthyroidism patients were treated with methimazole at a starting dose of 30 mg daily, and ophthalmopathy patients were treated with high-dose intravenous methylprednisolone.

Here is what the overall study found, with its caveats: Most expanded thyroid clonotypes (frequency above 0.001) were also found in blood, which suggests that blood repertoires may mirror thyroid immune responses. In cross-validation, a model built on a 13 V-J signature told ophthalmopathy apart from stable hyperthyroidism with approximately 90% sensitivity and roughly 81% specificity, and in testing the same model reached 80%/75%. In validation, progression to ophthalmopathy was predicted by the model with 70.59% sensitivity and roughly 72% specificity, a median of roughly six months before onset. No statistical method was used to set the sample size in advance, and investigators knew the group allocation.

V is pared back by 4 bases and J by 3 bases, with 7 bases lying between the germline termini. Reading from cysteine to phenylalanine, the CDR3 counts 12 amino acids. Left in the record is the CDR3 DNA by itself, 36 bases read in frame from the first base. Graves' hyperthyroidism was defined as stable when no progression to ophthalmopathy occurred over 18 months of follow-up. Hyperthyroidism patients were newly diagnosed, had a disease duration of under 2 months, and were aged 18 to 65 years. Patients with uncontrolled infections, other autoimmune diseases, pregnancy or lactation were excluded. Diagnoses relied on clinical symptoms, serum thyroxine and TRAb, thyroid ultrasound and orbital computed tomography. PBMCs were isolated from about 10 ml of fresh peripheral blood by Ficoll-Paque density gradient centrifugation. Total RNA was extracted with Trizol reagent, and quality was checked on an Agilent 2100 Bioanalyzer.

The TCR beta CDR3 regions were amplified from RNA transcripts. The TCR CDR3 was subjected to a first round of RT-PCR using the HTBI primer set and the Qiagen OneStep RT-PCR kit. Libraries were constructed in a second round of multiplex PCR, after which size selection and purification were performed. Libraries were sequenced paired-end with 100 bp reads on an Illumina HiSeq2000. Per the authors' processing: SOAPnuke was used to process the raw data, throwing out any read that contained adapters or uncalled bases, had a mean Phred below 15, or lacked an exact constant-primer or identifier match. High-quality paired reads were merged with COPE v1.2.5, and unique nucleotide sequences were defined as clonotypes. MiTCR v1.1 was used to align clonotypes to the IMGT TRBV, TRBD and TRBJ reference segments. The analysis was restricted to V-J combinations with a frequency above 0.0001, which together covered 99.2% of the repertoires. A TCS score was defined as the ratio between F50 (clonal expansion) and ExV (chaos), using BLOSUM62-based TCRdist between CDR3 peptides within each V-J. Welch's t-statistics and random forest reduced around 510 V-J features to 13, which were used in a naive Bayes classifier (R e1071). Thyroid-blood repertoire similarity was quantified with the Morisita-Horn index. TCRdb trimmed the raw reads at Q25, called clones with MiXCR and kept productive beta chains. When rows share a CDR3 protein, they turn into one entry using the most common DNA and genes. The V and J calls reflect TCRdb's pipeline rather than the authors' work. The sample table contains just under 750,000 distinct CDR3 sequences; only one count was recorded for under 45% of them. The ten most abundant clones make up roughly 30% of the sample.

The sequenced material came from blood. The clonotype originates from a middle-aged woman with Graves' hyperthyroidism. The rearrangement joined TRBV12-3 or TRBV12-4 to TRBJ2-7; no D gene call is confident. The DNA is TGTGCCAGCAGTTCAGGAAACTACGAGCAGTACTTC. The encoded protein is CASSSGNYEQYF.